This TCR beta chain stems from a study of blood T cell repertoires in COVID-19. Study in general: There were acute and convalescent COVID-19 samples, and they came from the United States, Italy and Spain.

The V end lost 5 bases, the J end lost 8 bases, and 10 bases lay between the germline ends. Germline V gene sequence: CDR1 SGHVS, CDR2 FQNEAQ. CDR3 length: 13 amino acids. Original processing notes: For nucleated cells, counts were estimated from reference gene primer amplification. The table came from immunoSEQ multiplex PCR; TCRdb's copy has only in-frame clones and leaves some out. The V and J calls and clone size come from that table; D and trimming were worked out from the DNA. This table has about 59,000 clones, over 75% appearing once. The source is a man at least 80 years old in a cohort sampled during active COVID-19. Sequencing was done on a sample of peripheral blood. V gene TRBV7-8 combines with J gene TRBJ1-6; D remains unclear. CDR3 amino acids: CASSGLTDSPLHF. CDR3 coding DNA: TGTGCCAGCAGCGGACTTACGGATTCACCCCTCCACTTT. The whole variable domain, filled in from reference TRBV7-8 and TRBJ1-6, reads GAGVSQSPRYKVAKRGQDVALRCDPISGHVSLFWYQQALGQGPEFLTYFQNEAQLDKSGLPSDRFFAERPEGSVSTLKIQRTQQEDSAVYLCASSGLTDSPLHFGNGTRLTVT.